This T cell receptor (beta chain) originates from a study of T cells in Graves' hyperthyroidism and ophthalmopathy. This CDR3 region has 14 residues. CDR1 is DFQATT and CDR2 is SNEGSKA in the germline V gene (reference sequence). Unmatched junction bases numbered 10, after V lost 4 bases and J lost 5 bases. Researchers amplified the TCR beta CDR3 regions from RNA transcripts. HTBI primers drove first-round RT-PCR of the TCR CDR3. MiXCR was run by TCRdb on the multiplex PCR reads, yielding one entry per CDR3 protein. Among 600,000 to 900,000 distinct CDR3 sequences listed, about 15% were seen once. This TCR was recovered from a man younger than 30 with Graves' hyperthyroidism. The sequencing input was blood. The gene calls are TRBV20-1 and TRBJ2-7, with TRBD2 matching 8 bases. The CDR3, as DNA: TGCAGTGCTACCCCAGCGGGAGCTCGAAACGAGCAGTACTTC. It encodes CSATPAGARNEQYF.